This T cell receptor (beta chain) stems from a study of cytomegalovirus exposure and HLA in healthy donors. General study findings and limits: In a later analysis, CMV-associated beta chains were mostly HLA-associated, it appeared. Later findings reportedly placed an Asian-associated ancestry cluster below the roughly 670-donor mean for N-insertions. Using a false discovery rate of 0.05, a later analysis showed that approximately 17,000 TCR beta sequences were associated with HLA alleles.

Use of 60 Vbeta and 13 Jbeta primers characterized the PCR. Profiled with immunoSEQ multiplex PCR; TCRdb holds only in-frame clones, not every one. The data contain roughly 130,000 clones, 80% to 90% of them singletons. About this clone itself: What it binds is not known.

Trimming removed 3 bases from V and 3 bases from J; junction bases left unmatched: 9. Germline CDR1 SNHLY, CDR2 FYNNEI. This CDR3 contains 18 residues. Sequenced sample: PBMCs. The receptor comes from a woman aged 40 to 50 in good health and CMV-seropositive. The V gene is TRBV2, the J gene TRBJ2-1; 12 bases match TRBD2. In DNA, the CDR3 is TGTGCCAGCAGTGATGGGCTAGCGGGAGGGGGATACTACAATGAGCAGTTCTTC. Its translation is CASSDGLAGGGYYNEQFF.